At least ten counts were recorded for the clone carrying this T cell receptor (beta chain). V lost 8 bases, J lost 0 bases, and 0 bases stayed unmatched. CDR3 length: 14 residues. Germline V gene data show CDR1 as MNHNS and CDR2 as SASEGT. The data were taken from a study of early T cells in non-severe SARS-CoV-2 infection. Attached unique molecular identifiers marked individual cDNA molecules. TCRdb reanalysed the 5' RACE reads using MiXCR and keeps one entry per CDR3 protein. The sample records fewer than 30,000 distinct CDR3 sequences, roughly 4% being singletons. The receptor's source is an adult who was a healthcare worker with PCR-confirmed SARS-CoV-2 infection or an uninfected control (not recorded which). The chain carries TRBV6-1 and TRBJ2-3; TRBD2 agrees at 12 bases. Material: whole blood. The CDR3 protein is CASGLAGSTDTQYF. DNA for the CDR3: TGTGCCAGCGGACTAGCGGGGAGCACAGATACGCAGTATTTT.